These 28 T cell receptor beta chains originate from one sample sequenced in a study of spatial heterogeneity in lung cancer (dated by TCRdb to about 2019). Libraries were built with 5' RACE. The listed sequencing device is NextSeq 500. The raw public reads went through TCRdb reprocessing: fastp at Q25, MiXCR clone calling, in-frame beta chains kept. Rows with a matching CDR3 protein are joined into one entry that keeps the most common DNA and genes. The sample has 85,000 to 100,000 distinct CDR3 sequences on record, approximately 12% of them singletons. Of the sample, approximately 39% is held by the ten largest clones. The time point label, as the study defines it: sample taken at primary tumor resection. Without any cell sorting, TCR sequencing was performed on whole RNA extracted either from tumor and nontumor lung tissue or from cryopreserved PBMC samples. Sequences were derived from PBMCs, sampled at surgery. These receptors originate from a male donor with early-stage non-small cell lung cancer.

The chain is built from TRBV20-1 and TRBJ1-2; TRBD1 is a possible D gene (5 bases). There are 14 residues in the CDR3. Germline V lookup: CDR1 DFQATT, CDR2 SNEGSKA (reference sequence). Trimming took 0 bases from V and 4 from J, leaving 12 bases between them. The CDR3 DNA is TGCAGTGCTAGAGATGGGACGGCCTTCTATGGCTACACCTTC. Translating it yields CSARDGTAFYGYTF.

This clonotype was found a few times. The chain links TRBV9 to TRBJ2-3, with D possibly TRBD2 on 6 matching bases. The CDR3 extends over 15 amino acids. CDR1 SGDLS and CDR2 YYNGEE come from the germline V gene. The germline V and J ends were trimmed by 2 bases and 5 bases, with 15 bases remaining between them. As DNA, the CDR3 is TGTGCCAGCAGCGTGGGGAGAGCGGGTTTAGATACGCAGTATTTT. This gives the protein CASSVGRAGLDTQYF.

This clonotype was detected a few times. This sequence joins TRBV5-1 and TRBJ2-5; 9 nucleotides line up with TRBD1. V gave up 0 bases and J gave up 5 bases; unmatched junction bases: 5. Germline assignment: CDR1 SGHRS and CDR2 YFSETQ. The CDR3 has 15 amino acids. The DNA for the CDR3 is TGCGCCAGCAGCTTGGGAGGGACAGGGATCGAGACCCAGTACTTC. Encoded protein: CASSLGGTGIETQYF.

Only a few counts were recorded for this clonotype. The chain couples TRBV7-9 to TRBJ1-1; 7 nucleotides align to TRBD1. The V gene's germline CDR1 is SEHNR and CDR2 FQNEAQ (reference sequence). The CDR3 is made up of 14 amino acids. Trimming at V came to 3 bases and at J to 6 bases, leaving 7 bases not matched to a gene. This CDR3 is CASSFGQAIPEAFF. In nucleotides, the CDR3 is TGTGCCAGCAGCTTTGGACAGGCGATACCTGAAGCTTTCTTT. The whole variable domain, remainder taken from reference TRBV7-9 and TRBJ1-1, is DTGVSQNPRHKITKRGQNVTFRCDPISEHNRLYWYRQTLGQGPEFLTYFQNEAQLEKSRLLSDRFSAERPKGSFSTLEIQRTEQGDSAMYLCASSFGQAIPEAFFGQGTRLTVV.

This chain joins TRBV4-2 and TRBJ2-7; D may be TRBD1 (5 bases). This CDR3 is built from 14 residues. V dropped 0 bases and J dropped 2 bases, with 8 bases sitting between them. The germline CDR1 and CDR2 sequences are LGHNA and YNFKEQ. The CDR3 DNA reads TGTGCCAGCAGCCAAGATTGGGGCCCCTACGAGCAGTACTTC. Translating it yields CASSQDWGPYEQYF.

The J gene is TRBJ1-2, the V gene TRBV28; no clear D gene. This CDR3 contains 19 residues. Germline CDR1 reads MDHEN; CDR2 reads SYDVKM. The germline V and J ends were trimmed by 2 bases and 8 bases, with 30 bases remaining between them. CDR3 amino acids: CASSLLPPGTGAAVGGYTF. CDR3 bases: TGTGCCAGCAGTTTACTCCCCCCAGGTACGGGCGCGGCGGTTGGAGGCTACACCTTC.

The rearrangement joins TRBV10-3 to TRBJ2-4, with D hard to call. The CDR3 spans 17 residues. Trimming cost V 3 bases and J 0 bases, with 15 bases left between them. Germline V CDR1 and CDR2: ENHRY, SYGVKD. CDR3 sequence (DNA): TGTGCCATCAGTGACCCGACCTCTCCGGTAGCCAAAAACATTCAGTACTTC. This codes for CAISDPTSPVAKNIQYF.

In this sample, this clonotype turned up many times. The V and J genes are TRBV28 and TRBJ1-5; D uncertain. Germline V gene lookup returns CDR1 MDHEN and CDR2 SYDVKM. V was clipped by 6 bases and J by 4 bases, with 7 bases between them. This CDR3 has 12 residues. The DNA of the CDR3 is TGTGCCAGCAGGGGAGGGAATCAGCCCCAGCATTTT. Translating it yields CASRGGNQPQHF.

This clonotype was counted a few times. CDR3 region: CATSEKRATYEQYF. As DNA, the CDR3 is TGTGCCACCAGTGAGAAGCGGGCCACCTACGAGCAGTACTTC. The rearrangement links TRBV24-1 to TRBJ2-7; D may be TRBD2 (6 bases). Per the germline V gene, CDR1 is KGHDR and CDR2 is SFDVKD. This CDR3 is 14 amino acids long. V gave up 4 bases and J gave up 2 bases, with 11 bases separating them.

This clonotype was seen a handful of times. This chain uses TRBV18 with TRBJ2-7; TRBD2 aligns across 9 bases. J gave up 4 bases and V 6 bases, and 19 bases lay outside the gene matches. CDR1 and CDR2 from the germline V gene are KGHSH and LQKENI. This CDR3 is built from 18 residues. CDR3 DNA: TGTGCCAGCTCCAAGGGTCTAGCGGGGAGAGGCCATGGATACGAGCAGTACTTC. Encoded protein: CASSKGLAGRGHGYEQYF.

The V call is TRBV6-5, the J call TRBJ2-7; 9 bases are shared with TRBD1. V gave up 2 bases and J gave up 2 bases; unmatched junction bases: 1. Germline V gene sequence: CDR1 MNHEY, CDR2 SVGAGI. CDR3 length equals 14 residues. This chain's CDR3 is CASSYGQGTYEQYF. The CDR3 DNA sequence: TGTGCCAGCAGTTACGGACAGGGGACCTACGAGCAGTACTTC.

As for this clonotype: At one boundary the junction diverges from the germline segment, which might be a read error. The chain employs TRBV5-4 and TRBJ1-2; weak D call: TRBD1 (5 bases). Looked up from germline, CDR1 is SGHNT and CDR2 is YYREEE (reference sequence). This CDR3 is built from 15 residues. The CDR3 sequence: CVSSLPGARSYGYTF. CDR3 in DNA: TGTGTCAGCAGCTTGCCTGGGGCCCGTAGCTATGGCTACACCTTC.

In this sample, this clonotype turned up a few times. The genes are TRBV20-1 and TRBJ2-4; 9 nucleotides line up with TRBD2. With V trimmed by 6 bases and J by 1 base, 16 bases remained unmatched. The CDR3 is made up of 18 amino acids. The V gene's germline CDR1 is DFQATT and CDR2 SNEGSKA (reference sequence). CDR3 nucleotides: TGCAGTGCCCAGTCTCCGGCTAGCGGGGCCCCGGCCAAAAACATTCAGTACTTC. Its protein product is CSAQSPASGAPAKNIQYF.

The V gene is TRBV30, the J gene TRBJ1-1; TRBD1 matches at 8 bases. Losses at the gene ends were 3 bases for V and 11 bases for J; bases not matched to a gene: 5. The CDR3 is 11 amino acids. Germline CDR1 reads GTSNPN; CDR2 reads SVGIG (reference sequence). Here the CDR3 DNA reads TGTGCCTGGAGATGGGACAGGTACGCTTTCTTT. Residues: CAWRWDRYAFF.

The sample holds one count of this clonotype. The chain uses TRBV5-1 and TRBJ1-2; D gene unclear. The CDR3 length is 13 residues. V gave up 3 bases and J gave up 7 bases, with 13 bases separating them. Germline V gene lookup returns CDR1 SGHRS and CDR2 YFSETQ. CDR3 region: CASSYNVRGGYTF. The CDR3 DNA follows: TGCGCCAGCAGCTACAACGTTAGAGGTGGCTACACCTTC.

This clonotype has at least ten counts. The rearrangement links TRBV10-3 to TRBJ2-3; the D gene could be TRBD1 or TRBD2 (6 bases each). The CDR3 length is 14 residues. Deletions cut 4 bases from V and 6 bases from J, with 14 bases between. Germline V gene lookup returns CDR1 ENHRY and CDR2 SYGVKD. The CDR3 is CAISGGASLDTQYF. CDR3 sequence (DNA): TGTGCCATCAGTGGGGGGGCCTCACTCGATACGCAGTATTTT.

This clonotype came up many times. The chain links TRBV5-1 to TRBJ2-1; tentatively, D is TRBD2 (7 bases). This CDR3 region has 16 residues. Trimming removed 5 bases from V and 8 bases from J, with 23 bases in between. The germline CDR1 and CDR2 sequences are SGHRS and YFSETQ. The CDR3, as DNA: TGCGCCAGCAGTGGGGGGGCTGCCGACAGATACCATGAGCAGTTCTTC. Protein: CASSGGAADRYHEQFF.

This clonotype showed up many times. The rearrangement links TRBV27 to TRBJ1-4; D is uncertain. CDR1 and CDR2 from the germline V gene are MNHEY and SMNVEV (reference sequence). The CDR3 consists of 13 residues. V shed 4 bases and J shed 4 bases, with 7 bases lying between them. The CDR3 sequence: CASSSNVNEKLFF. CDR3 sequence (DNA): TGTGCCAGCAGTTCGAACGTTAATGAAAAACTGTTTTTT.

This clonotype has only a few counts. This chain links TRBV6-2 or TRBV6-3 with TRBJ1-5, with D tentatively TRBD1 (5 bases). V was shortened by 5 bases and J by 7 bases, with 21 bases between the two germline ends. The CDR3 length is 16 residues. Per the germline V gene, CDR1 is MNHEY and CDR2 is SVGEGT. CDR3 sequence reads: CASSTPGAGLKQPQHF. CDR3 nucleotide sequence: TGTGCCAGCAGTACCCCCGGAGCGGGACTCAAACAGCCCCAGCATTTT.

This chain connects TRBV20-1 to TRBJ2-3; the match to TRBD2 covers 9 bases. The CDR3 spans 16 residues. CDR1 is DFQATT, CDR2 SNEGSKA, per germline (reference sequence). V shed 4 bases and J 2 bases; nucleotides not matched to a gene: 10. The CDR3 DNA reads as TGCAGTGCTATCTCCCGACTAGCGGCTGTCACAGATACGCAGTATTTT. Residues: CSAISRLAAVTDTQYF.

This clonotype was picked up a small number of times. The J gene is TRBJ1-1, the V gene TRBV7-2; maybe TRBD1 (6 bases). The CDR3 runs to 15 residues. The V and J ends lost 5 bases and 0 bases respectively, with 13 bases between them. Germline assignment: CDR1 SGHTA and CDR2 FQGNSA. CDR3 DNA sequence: TGTGCCAGCAGCAGAGAAGGGGACATGAACACTGAAGCTTTCTTT. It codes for CASSREGDMNTEAFF.

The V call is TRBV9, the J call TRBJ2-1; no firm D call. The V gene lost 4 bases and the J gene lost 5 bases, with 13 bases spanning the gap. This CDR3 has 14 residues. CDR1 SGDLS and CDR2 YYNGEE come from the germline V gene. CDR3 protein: CASSSRWEDNEQFF. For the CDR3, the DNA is TGTGCCAGCAGCTCCCGCTGGGAAGACAATGAGCAGTTCTTC.

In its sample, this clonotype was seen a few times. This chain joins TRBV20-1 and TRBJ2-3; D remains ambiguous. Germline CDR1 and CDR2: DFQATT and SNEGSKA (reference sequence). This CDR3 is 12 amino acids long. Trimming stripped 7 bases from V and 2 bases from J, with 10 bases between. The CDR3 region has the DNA TGCAGTGGGATTTTCCTCACAGATACGCAGTATTTT. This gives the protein CSGIFLTDTQYF.

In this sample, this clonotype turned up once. The CDR3 region has the DNA TGTGCCATCACCAGGGACAGGGGACGCTACGAGCAGTACTTC. Its protein is CAITRDRGRYEQYF. The chain recombines TRBV10-3 with TRBJ2-7; TRBD1 matches 10 bases. The trim removed 7 bases at V and 3 bases at J, leaving 6 bases unmatched. Germline V lookup: CDR1 ENHRY, CDR2 SYGVKD. CDR3 length: 14 residues.

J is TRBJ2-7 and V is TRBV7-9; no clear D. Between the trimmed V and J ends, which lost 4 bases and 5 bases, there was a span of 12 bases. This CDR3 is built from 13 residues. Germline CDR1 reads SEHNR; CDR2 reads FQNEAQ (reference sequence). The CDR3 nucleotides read TGTGCCAGCAGCTCACCACGTGGAAACGAGCAGTACTTC. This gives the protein CASSSPRGNEQYF. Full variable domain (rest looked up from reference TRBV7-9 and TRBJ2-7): DTGVSQNPRHKITKRGQNVTFRCDPISEHNRLYWYRQTLGQGPEFLTYFQNEAQLEKSRLLSDRFSAERPKGSFSTLEIQRTEQGDSAMYLCASSSPRGNEQYFGPGTRLTVT.

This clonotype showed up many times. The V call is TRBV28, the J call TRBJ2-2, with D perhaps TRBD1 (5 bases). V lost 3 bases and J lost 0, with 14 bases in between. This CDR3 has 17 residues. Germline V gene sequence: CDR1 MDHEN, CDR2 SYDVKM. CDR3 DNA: TGTGCCAGCAGTTTCGGCGGAGACAGCTCGAACACCGGGGAGCTGTTTTTT. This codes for CASSFGGDSSNTGELFF.

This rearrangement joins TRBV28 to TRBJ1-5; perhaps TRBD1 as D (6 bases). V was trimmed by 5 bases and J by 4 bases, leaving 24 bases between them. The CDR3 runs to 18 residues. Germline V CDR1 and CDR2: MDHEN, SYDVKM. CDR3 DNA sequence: TGTGCCAGCAGTCCCCCGGGGGGGCGTAAGTCCCTGAATCAGCCCCAGCATTTT. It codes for CASSPPGGRKSLNQPQHF.

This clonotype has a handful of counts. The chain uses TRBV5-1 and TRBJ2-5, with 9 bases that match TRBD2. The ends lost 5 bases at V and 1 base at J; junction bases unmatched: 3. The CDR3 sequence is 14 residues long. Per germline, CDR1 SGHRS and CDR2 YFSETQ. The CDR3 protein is CASRLAGTQETQYF. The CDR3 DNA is TGCGCCAGCAGGCTAGCGGGAACCCAAGAGACCCAGTACTTC.